This T cell receptor (beta chain) was recovered during a study of read filtering for tumor transcriptome and immune sequencing. Study at large: DNase treatment preceded whole-transcriptome library preparation. Study results and limitations: The CD138-negative fraction was mixed bone marrow immune cells, not pure T cells.

This library used approximately 0.4 ug RNA and molecular barcoded adaptors spanning alpha/delta and beta/gamma chains. From the reads, TCRdb called clonotypes with MiXCR, one entry per CDR3 protein. The sample shows some 46,000 distinct CDR3 sequences, over 9.5% of them seen only once. Every patient had bone marrow sampled while the disease was active. Germline lookup yields CDR1 SGHNT and CDR2 YYREEE (reference sequence). V lost 2 bases and J 1 base, leaving 9 bases between the germline ends. The CDR3 is 14 residues long. This clonotype was picked up many times. Its specificity is not known. The sample was a population of CD138-negative cells sorted from bone marrow. The rearrangement joins TRBV5-4 to TRBJ2-5, with a tentative D call TRBD1 (5 bases). This clonotype was sampled from a donor at least 40 years old with multiple myeloma. The CDR3 region is CASSFRQLQETQYF. CDR3 nucleotide sequence: TGTGCCAGCAGCTTCCGACAGCTCCAAGAGACCCAGTACTTC.